The T cell receptor (beta chain) described here comes from a study of human T cells and chemical hapten exposure. Overall study: There were weekly diphenylcyclopropenone doses to the scalp for patients throughout the approximately 25-week study. Patches that contained 0.01% DPC were applied to the upper back and read at 6 days. Per-sample TCR yields varied mainly from small pooled library volume differences. Study-wide points: The presence of alopecia in the donors means their immune response may differ from healthy people's.

As to time point: patch test 2, 6 weeks after DPC sensitization. Treatment indicated: therapeutic diphenylcyclopropenone sensitization with weekly scalp DPC. TCRdb re-analysed the RACE reads in MiXCR, keeping a single row per CDR3 protein. The table has just over 350,000 distinct CDR3 sequences, roughly 6.3% seen once. The germline CDR1 and CDR2 sequences are DFQATT and SNEGSKA (reference sequence). The CDR3 runs 13 residues. Comment on this clonotype: The antigen is undetermined. A junction end diverges from the germline sequence, so it may reflect a read error.

The sample was whole blood, taken in connection with sensitization to the hapten diphenylcyclopropenone (DPC). The source is a woman under 30 with alopecia areata. Some clones in this sample may be carry-over from other donors' samples. The chain links TRBV20-1 to TRBJ1-5, with a possible D match to TRBD1 (5 bases). DNA of the CDR3: TGCAGTTCTAGATCCAGGGGCAATCAGCCCCAGCATTTT. Translated: CSSRSRGNQPQHF.